The clone carrying this T cell receptor (beta chain) showed up just once. Some clones are missing from TCRdb's copy, which holds only in-frame ones; the method was immunoSEQ multiplex PCR. The top ten hold 18% of the sample, which has roughly 40,000 clones, 88% seen once. This entry is derived from a study of OX40 agonist ivuxolimab in advanced cancers. The overall study: The patients received agonistic anti-OX40 (CD134) antibody ivuxolimab.

The sequencing here drew on CD4+ or CD8+ T cells sorted from blood, taken in a trial of the OX40 agonist ivuxolimab. The source is an adult with an advanced solid tumor such as melanoma, head and neck, liver or kidney cancer.

For the CDR3, the DNA is TGTGCCAGCAGTCTTATACTACGGGACACGAGATCCTACGAGCAGTACTTC. It encodes CASSLILRDTRSYEQYF. This rearrangement joins TRBV28 to TRBJ2-7; D may be TRBD1 (6 bases). The V and J ends lost 5 bases and 1 base respectively, with 21 bases between them. Germline-derived CDR1 and CDR2 are MDHEN and SYDVKM. This CDR3 spans 17 amino acids.